The T cell receptor beta chain described here comes from a study of control samples from healthy donors and cancer patients. The CDR3 covers 15 residues. Losses at the gene ends were 5 bases for V and 7 bases for J; bases not matched to a gene: 5. The V gene's germline CDR1 is SGHTA and CDR2 FQGNSA. Sequenced by immunoSEQ multiplex PCR; TCRdb stores in-frame clones only, minus some. The sample includes about 140,000 clones, 75% to 95% of them seen just once. The receptor's source is a man younger than 30 in good health. Source material: blood. The chain links TRBV7-2 to TRBJ1-6; 10 bases align to TRBD1. The CDR3 sequence is CASSGGQGRNSPLHF. CDR3 bases: TGTGCCAGCAGCGGGGGACAGGGGCGGAATTCACCCCTCCACTTT.